The T cell receptor (beta chain) under discussion was sequenced for a study of read filtering for tumor transcriptome and immune sequencing. Molecular barcoded adaptors covering alpha/delta and beta/gamma chains were used on 400 to 450 ng RNA. One entry per CDR3 protein, called by TCRdb with MiXCR from the reads. The table shows roughly 56,000 distinct CDR3 sequences, with approximately 20% occurring only once. This clonotype was picked up many times. Its target is unknown. One junction end does not reproduce the germline sequence, and a read error may be involved. The CDR3 extends over 15 amino acids. The germline gives CDR1 SGHRS, CDR2 YFSETQ. Points from the study as a whole: Approximately 82% of IR-seq clonotypes had one read, totaling about 3.5% of reads; RNA-seq: around 70% and 40%. IR-seq captured clonotypes deeper and more reliably than RNA-seq.

The V and J genes are TRBV5-1 and TRBJ2-6; D is undetermined. The clonotype comes from a donor aged 40 or over with multiple myeloma. Sequencing used a population of CD138-negative cells sorted from bone marrow. The DNA for the CDR3 is TGTGCCAGCAGCTTGGGCTCCTCTGGGGCCAACGTCCTGACTTTC. Amino acid sequence: CASSLGSSGANVLTF. Filled out from reference TRBV5-1 and TRBJ2-6, the complete variable domain reads KAGVTQTPRYLIKTRGQQVTLSCSPISGHRSVSWYQQTPGQGLQFLFEYFSETQRNKGNFPGRFSGRQFSNSRSEMNVSTLELGDSALYLCASSLGSSGANVLTFGAGSRLTVL.